This is a list of T cell receptor beta chains from one sample in a study of human T cells and chemical hapten exposure. TCRdb re-called the RACE reads through MiXCR, storing one row per CDR3 protein. The sample lists a few hundred thousand distinct CDR3 sequences, roughly 8.9% occurring once. The sample in question was whole blood, obtained in connection with sensitization to the hapten diphenylcyclopropenone (DPC). The receptors shown here come from a woman between 35 and 50 years old with alopecia areata. Some clones in this sample may be carry-over from other donors' samples. The conserved cysteine and the conserved F or W are not part of the CDR3 here. Fields, in order: clone size, V gene, CDR3 protein. Part of the rows lack a size; the others show once, few, many or a class for expanded clones.

few TRBV7-2 ASSLLYQETQY
many TRBV6-5 ASSYSRQGDYEQY
few TRBV28 ASRSGGSGNTIY
- TRBV12-3/TRBV12-4 ASSLDSLSYT
few TRBV2 ASSQTGSYGYT
- TRBV10-1 ASSESAGL
few TRBV27 ASSFTDSNSGANVLT
- TRBV12-3/TRBV12-4 ASSRRGGQLATNEKLF
few TRBV7-9 ASSFSNGEHEAF
few TRBV7-6 ASSTGAYTDTQY
- TRBV6-5 ASSYGGSGANVQT
- TRBV2 ASSVTGQGADTQY
few TRBV6-4 ASSDTQSTDTQY
once TRBV6-6 AGRASGAYEQY
many TRBV10-3 AIRQSGTGTDTQY